A single sample is the source of the 25 T cell receptor beta chains below, sequenced in a study of vaccination and CD4 T cells after COVID-19. The Oncomine TCR Beta short-read assay was what sequenced the DNA obtained from cultured CD4+ T cells. Via MiXCR, TCRdb re-called the PCR reads, giving one row per CDR3 protein. The table has about 21,000 distinct CDR3 sequences, 62% seen once; the top ten hold more than 20%. Indicated treatment: roughly 10-day PBMC culture with coronavirus spike peptide pools or control peptides (ViraFEST assay). These receptors' targets are unknown. Sample: CD4+ T cells from blood, cultured in vitro, taken before SARS-CoV-2 vaccination. Receptors were obtained from a human donor who received a COVID-19 vaccine.

The chain links TRBV12-5 to TRBJ1-2; D possibly corresponds to TRBD1 (5 bases). The CDR3 has 14 residues. Looked up from germline, CDR1 is LGHNT and CDR2 is FRNRAP. V lost 3 bases to trimming and J lost 4 bases, with 12 bases between them. The DNA of the CDR3 is TGTGCTAGTGGTTTACTTCACAGGCCCTATGGCTACACCTTC. Protein sequence: CASGLLHRPYGYTF.

The chain uses TRBV30 and TRBJ2-5, with D tentatively TRBD2 (5 bases). The CDR3 has 13 amino acids. Trimming stripped 3 bases from V and 5 bases from J, with 13 bases between. Germline values: CDR1 GTSNPN, CDR2 SVGIG (reference sequence). The CDR3 nucleotides read TGTGCCTGGAGCGTGCAGTCGGGGGAGACCCAGTACTTC. It yields the protein CAWSVQSGETQYF.

This sequence joins TRBV24-1 and TRBJ2-3, with TRBD1 matching over 7 bases. CDR3 length: 18 amino acids. Losses at the gene ends were 0 bases for V and 0 bases for J; bases not matched to a gene: 8. Germline V gene data show CDR1 as KGHDR and CDR2 as SFDVKD. The CDR3 DNA is TGTGCCACCAGTGATTTGCAGGAGGACAGGTCTAGCACAGATACGCAGTATTTT. It specifies CATSDLQEDRSSTDTQYF.

V is TRBV5-4 and J is TRBJ1-4; no definite D call. V dropped 2 bases and J dropped 4 bases, with 12 bases sitting between them. This CDR3 has 15 amino acids. The germline CDR1 and CDR2 sequences are SGHNT and YYREEE (reference sequence). The DNA of the CDR3 is TGTGCCAGCAGCTTACCCGGGGAGGGTAATGAAAAACTGTTTTTT. Translated: CASSLPGEGNEKLFF. Full variable domain (rest looked up from reference TRBV5-4 and TRBJ1-4): ETGVTQSPTHLIKTRGQQVTLRCSSQSGHNTVSWYQQALGQGPQFIFQYYREEENGRGNFPPRFSGLQFPNYSSELNVNALELDDSALYLCASSLPGEGNEKLFFGSGTQLSVL.

The chain links TRBV27 to TRBJ1-5; a weak D match, TRBD1 (6 bases). The CDR3 is made up of 17 amino acids. Germline CDR1 reads MNHEY; CDR2 reads SMNVEV (reference sequence). Trimming removed 3 bases at V and 2 bases at J, with 17 bases between. The CDR3: CASSFLRGGRGNQPQHF. The DNA of the CDR3 is TGTGCCAGCAGTTTTCTACGAGGGGGAAGGGGCAATCAGCCCCAGCATTTT.

This clonotype was picked up a small number of times. This chain joins TRBV7-2 and TRBJ1-2; no clear D gene. Germline V gene data show CDR1 as SGHTA and CDR2 as FQGNSA. Trimming pared 1 base from V and 8 bases from J, leaving 11 bases between. The CDR3 is 13 residues long. DNA for the CDR3: TGTGCCAGCAGCTTAGTAGTTCGGGAAGGCTACACCTTC. It is translated as CASSLVVREGYTF.

The chain links TRBV10-3 to TRBJ1-4; 8 nucleotides align to TRBD1. The CDR3 has 14 residues. CDR1 and CDR2 (germline): ENHRY, SYGVKD. V lost 6 bases and J lost 8; bases outside the gene matches: 8. In nucleotides, the CDR3 is TGTGCCATCAGCCCTGGACAGGGTAGGGAAAAACTGTTTTTT. Amino acids: CAISPGQGREKLFF.

The CDR3 sequence: CASSQGANQPQHF. The DNA of the CDR3 is TGCGCCAGCAGTCAGGGGGCCAATCAGCCCCAGCATTTT. This chain uses TRBV10-2 with TRBJ1-5; 8 nucleotides match TRBD1. Trimming removed 5 bases from V and 3 bases from J; junction bases left unmatched: 0. This CDR3 comprises 13 residues. In germline, CDR1 is WSHSY, CDR2 SAAADI.

V is TRBV9 and J is TRBJ2-2; 8 bases align to TRBD2. The CDR3 is 15 residues long. Germline CDR1 is SGDLS and CDR2 is YYNGEE. The J segment lost 5 bases and the V segment lost 1 base, leaving 4 bases of the junction unmatched. This chain's CDR3 is CASSVLAGDTGELFF. The CDR3 DNA is TGTGCCAGCAGCGTACTAGCGGGTGATACCGGGGAGCTGTTTTTT.

This clonotype was observed a handful of times. The J gene is TRBJ1-2, the V gene TRBV6-5; D might be TRBD1 (5 bases). V was pared by 0 bases and J by 4 bases, with 9 bases between. CDR3 length equals 14 residues. Per germline, CDR1 MNHEY and CDR2 SVGAGI. CDR3 DNA: TGTGCCAGCAGTTACTCGCGGGGGACCTATGGCTACACCTTC. It encodes CASSYSRGTYGYTF.

The chain has TRBV7-6 and TRBJ2-7; TRBD1 is a possible D gene (6 bases). CDR3 size: 12 residues. The V gene's germline CDR1 is SGHVS and CDR2 FNYEAQ. The V gene lost 6 bases and the J gene lost 6 bases, with 12 bases spanning the gap. The CDR3 coding sequence is TGTGCCAGCAGTCCGGGACAATCCGAGCAGTACTTC. Translation: CASSPGQSEQYF.

The chain is built from TRBV7-9 and TRBJ1-1; the D is unclear. The ends were cut back, 3 bases at V and 3 bases at J, with 2 bases in the middle. Germline values: CDR1 SEHNR, CDR2 FQNEAQ (reference sequence). This CDR3 contains 11 residues. CDR3 in DNA: TGTGCCAGCAGCTTCGACACTGAAGCTTTCTTT. It is translated as CASSFDTEAFF.

This clonotype appeared a few times. The V gene is TRBV6-4, the J gene TRBJ1-5; a possible D gene is TRBD1 (6 bases). Germline CDR1 reads MRHNA; CDR2 reads SNTAGT. Trimming shortened V by 2 bases and J by 0 bases, and 14 bases separated the two germline ends. There are 17 residues in the CDR3. The CDR3 here is CASSDGGHLNSNQPQHF. The CDR3 DNA is TGTGCCAGCAGTGACGGGGGACATCTGAATAGCAATCAGCCCCAGCATTTT.

This clonotype has more than one count but fewer than ten. J is TRBJ2-1 and V is TRBV15; 7 positions match TRBD2. V was pared by 2 bases and J by 0 bases, with 4 bases of the junction left unmatched. Germline V lookup: CDR1 LNHNV, CDR2 YYDKDF (reference sequence). The CDR3 has 16 residues. CDR3 protein: CATSRRRGSSYNEQFF. Here the CDR3 DNA reads TGTGCCACCAGCAGACGGCGGGGGTCCTCCTACAATGAGCAGTTCTTC. The full variable domain, with the rest looked up from reference TRBV15 and TRBJ2-1, is DAMVIQNPRYQVTQFGKPVTLSCSQTLNHNVMYWYQQKSSQAPKLLFHYYDKDFNNEADTPDNFQSRRPNTSFCFLDIRSPGLGDTAMYLCATSRRRGSSYNEQFFGPGTRLTVL.

V gene TRBV20-1 combines with J gene TRBJ1-6; 8 bases fit TRBD1. The CDR3 is made up of 15 amino acids. Germline lookup yields CDR1 DFQATT and CDR2 SNEGSKA (reference sequence). Trimming cost V 6 bases and J 10 bases; bases outside gene matches: 14. This CDR3 is CSAGRTGYGGSPLHF. As DNA, the CDR3 is TGCAGTGCGGGAAGGACAGGGTACGGCGGCTCACCCCTCCACTTT.

This rearrangement joins TRBV10-3 to TRBJ1-2, with D perhaps TRBD1 (6 bases). Germline-derived CDR1 and CDR2 are ENHRY and SYGVKD. V was cut by 2 bases and J by 0 bases, with 7 bases left in between. The CDR3 sequence is 14 residues long. CDR3 amino acids: CAISEGGANYGYTF. In DNA form, the CDR3 reads TGTGCCATCAGTGAGGGGGGCGCTAACTATGGCTACACCTTC.

This rearrangement joins TRBV7-9 to TRBJ1-2; TRBD1 matches 11 bases. The J segment lost 5 bases and the V segment lost 5 bases, leaving 4 bases of the junction unmatched. Germline assignment: CDR1 SEHNR and CDR2 FQNEAQ (reference sequence). This CDR3 region has 14 residues. The CDR3 DNA is TGTGCCAGCAGCCGGACAGGGGGCGCGTATGGCTACACCTTC. This sequence encodes CASSRTGGAYGYTF.

This chain uses TRBV21-1 with TRBJ2-7; the tabulated D call, TRBD1, remains unverified against the DNA. TRBV21-1 is annotated as a pseudogene. The CDR3 spans 15 residues. The CDR3 region is CASSKGGRDSYEQYF. CDR3 DNA: TGTGCCAGCAGCAAAGGGGGGCGGGACTCCTACGAGCAGTACTTC.

In this sample, this clonotype turned up a few times. The J gene is TRBJ2-3, the V gene TRBV25-1; 8 bases are a match to TRBD2. The germline V gene has CDR1 MGHDK and CDR2 SYGVNS. This CDR3 has 15 residues. J lost 2 bases, V lost 4 bases, and 5 bases had no gene match. The CDR3 DNA reads TGTGCCAGCAGTGCATCGGGGGGGACCACAGATACGCAGTATTTT. This gives the protein CASSASGGTTDTQYF. The variable domain in full, with the rest retrieved from reference TRBV25-1 and TRBJ2-3, is EADIYQTPRYLVIGTGKKITLECSQTMGHDKMYWYQQDPGMELHLIHYSYGVNSTEKGDLSSESTVSRIRTEHFPLTLESARPSHTSQYLCASSASGGTTDTQYFGPGTRLTVL.

This clonotype was detected a few times. This chain connects TRBV30 to TRBJ1-2; 11 bases line up with TRBD1. Germline V gene sequence: CDR1 GTSNPN, CDR2 SVGIG (reference sequence). J was trimmed by 5 bases and V by 8 bases; bases with no gene match: 7. The CDR3 runs to 13 residues. DNA of the CDR3: TGTGCCGAGGGGACAGGGGGAGGGTATGGCTACACCTTC. It codes for CAEGTGGGYGYTF. Complete variable domain (other parts from reference TRBV30 and TRBJ1-2): SQTIHQWPATLVQPVGSPLSLECTVEGTSNPNLYWYRQAAGRGLQLLFYSVGIGQISSEVPQNLSASRPQDRQFILSSKKLLLSDSGFYLCAEGTGGGYGYTFGSGTRLTVV.

DNA of the CDR3: TGTGCCTGGAGTGGGCTATCGGCCCTTCTAGCTAACTATGGCTACACCTTC. It encodes CAWSGLSALLANYGYTF. The genes are TRBV30 and TRBJ1-2; D is uncertain. This CDR3 region has 17 residues. Trimming shortened V by 1 base and J by 0 bases, and 18 bases separated the two germline ends. CDR1 GTSNPN and CDR2 SVGIG come from the germline V gene (reference sequence).

The J gene is TRBJ1-2, the V gene TRBV6-1; D remains unclear. Trimming left V 6 bases short and J 4 bases short, with 12 bases between. The CDR3 spans 13 residues. Per the germline V gene, CDR1 is MNHNS and CDR2 is SASEGT. The CDR3 region is CASSRPGSYGYTF. The CDR3 nucleotides read TGTGCCAGCAGCCGCCCAGGAAGCTATGGCTACACCTTC.

There are a few counts of this clonotype. The chain recombines TRBV20-1 with TRBJ2-3; no clear D gene. Germline V lookup: CDR1 DFQATT, CDR2 SNEGSKA (reference sequence). Trimming took off 5 bases at V and 6 bases at J, with 18 bases between the two ends. CDR3 size: 14 residues. The CDR3 sequence: CSAASGVVVDTQYF. For the CDR3, the DNA is TGCAGTGCTGCCTCGGGCGTTGTAGTTGATACGCAGTATTTT.

The rearrangement uses TRBV27 and TRBJ1-2; D gene unclear. Germline V CDR1 and CDR2: MNHEY, SMNVEV (reference sequence). CDR3 size: 12 residues. With 4 bases removed from V and 4 bases from J, the gap between germline ends came to 7 bases. Written as DNA, the CDR3 is TGTGCCAGCAGTTCACAGTTCTATGGCTACACCTTC. This sequence encodes CASSSQFYGYTF.

This clonotype showed up just a few times. The CDR3 spells CAKQNNSPLHF. In nucleotides, the CDR3 is TGTGCCAAACAGAATAATTCACCCCTCCACTTT. The genes are TRBV19 and TRBJ1-6, with D hard to call. This CDR3 has 11 residues. Trimming stripped 10 bases from V and 5 bases from J, with 6 bases between. Germline V CDR1 and CDR2: LNHDA, SQIVND (reference sequence).